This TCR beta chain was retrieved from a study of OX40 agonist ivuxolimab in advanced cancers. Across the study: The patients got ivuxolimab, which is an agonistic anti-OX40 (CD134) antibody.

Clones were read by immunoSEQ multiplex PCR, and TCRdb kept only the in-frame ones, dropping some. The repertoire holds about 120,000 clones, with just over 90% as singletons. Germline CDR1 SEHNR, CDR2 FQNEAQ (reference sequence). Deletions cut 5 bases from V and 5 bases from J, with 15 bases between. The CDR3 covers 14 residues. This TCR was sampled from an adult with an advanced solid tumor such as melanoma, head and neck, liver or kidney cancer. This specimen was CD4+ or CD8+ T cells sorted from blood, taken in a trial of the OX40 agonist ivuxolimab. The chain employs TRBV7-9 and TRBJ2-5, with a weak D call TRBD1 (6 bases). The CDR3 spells CASSKGRGWETQYF. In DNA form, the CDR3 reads TGTGCCAGCAGCAAAGGCAGGGGTTGGGAGACCCAGTACTTC. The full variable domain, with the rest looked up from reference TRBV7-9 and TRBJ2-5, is DTGVSQNPRHKITKRGQNVTFRCDPISEHNRLYWYRQTLGQGPEFLTYFQNEAQLEKSRLLSDRFSAERPKGSFSTLEIQRTEQGDSAMYLCASSKGRGWETQYFGPGTRLLVL.